Described below is a single T cell receptor (beta chain) sequence and its context. This clone was observed a few times. Which antigen it targets is not known. It has no much larger one-base neighbor in the sample; base qualities were not kept. Cells were frozen in liquid nitrogen in DMSO/FBS as aliquots of 400,000 to 550,000 cells, with a single aliquot from each fraction going to sequencing. All 30 patients in the study underwent endoscopy and small intestinal biopsy. Lamina propria cells were released by collagenase digestion of the biopsy tissue remaining after intraepithelial cell isolation. The Qiagen DNeasy blood extraction kit was used to extract genomic DNA from the frozen unsorted cell fractions. This specimen belongs to a study of coeliac disease (dated 2022 in TCRdb). Regarding the research as a whole: Because high-resolution HLA typing was not available, biased TRBV7-2 usage was queried as a proof of principle. Small intestinal lymphocyte fractions from coeliac and non-coeliac patients were analysed in the study using next-generation sequencing of rearranged TRB and TRG CDR3 regions. The study was aimed at characterising TR repertoires of small intestinal T cells in active, refractory type I and gluten-free-diet-treated coeliac disease. A total of about 30 patients were included in the full study, of whom around 22 had serologically confirmed coeliac disease and 8 were controls with non-small intestinal disorders. TRB sequencing succeeded for samples from 27 subjects, including 24 paired bulk unsorted intraepithelial and lamina propria cell samples.

Library creation used the immunoSEQ multiplex PCR assay. The TR loci were subjected to amplification by multiplexed PCR, for which V gene segments served as targets of the forward primers and J gene segments as targets of the reverse primers. The amplified CDR3 regions were sequenced using the Illumina HiSeq System. The original methods were these. Closely related reads were merged by a nearest-neighbour algorithm to remove PCR and sequencing errors and to collapse the data into unique sequences. Each repertoire was summarised by clonality and by T cell density, with T cell density defined as TR molecules per amount of genomic DNA input. CDR3 amino acid sequences present in at least 80% of unsorted samples were defined as public TRs, and these public TRs were then tested for differential abundance between coeliac and control samples. Each lamina propria sample was queried against a list of a few hundred published gliadin-specific TRB sequences. Disease-group differences in clonality and density were tested with Kruskal-Wallis tests followed by Dunn post-tests. TCRdb retrieved this table from immuneACCESS and kept in-frame rearrangements only. Not all clones are present; in checked studies, unresolved V genes account for under half, and no reason is known for the remainder. Clone size and V and J calls were adopted from that table, with D and trimming inferred from the DNA. Counted in this sample were approximately 2,200 clones; 70% to 80% of them appeared once. Of the sample, 14% falls within the top ten clones.

Broader findings and caveats from the paper: Lower clonality than in controls was observed in the TRB and TRG repertoires of active coeliac intraepithelial and lamina propria samples, suggesting that diverse T cells were recruited. Separating intraepithelial cells from lamina propria cells did not give high-purity fractions, so cross-contamination between the two compartments may have occurred. The approach was considered by the authors to be unsuitable for unbiased detection of gliadin-specific T cells, as gliadin-specific T cells are scarce and rarely shared between patients. Published gliadin-specific TRB sequences turned up in about 45% of the 18 coeliac lamina propria samples, compared with only 1 of 6 controls. TRB repertoires were largely private; most amino acid sequences were unique to one sample, and V-gene usage did not differ significantly by disease group.

Counted from cysteine to phenylalanine, this CDR3 has 17 amino acids. Only the CDR3 DNA is retained, 51 bases long and in frame from the first base. The germline V gene (reference sequence) provides CDR1 MNHEY and CDR2 SMNVEV. Trimming removed 7 bases from V and 5 bases from J; the gene matches leave 15 bases unexplained. This receptor chain uses TRBV27 and TRBJ2-1; TRBD2 aligns with 9 central bases. The sequenced sample was lymphocytes from the gut lamina propria. The intended sense of this specimen's cell subset or site label: lamina propria cell (LPC) fraction of small intestinal biopsy. This TCR came from a human donor without celiac disease. The sequenced DNA is TGTGCCAGCACCCCCGGTGGTAGCGGGAGAGAGAACAATGAGCAGTTCTTC. It translates as CASTPGGSGRENNEQFF.